These 8 T cell receptor beta chains came from one sample sequenced in a study of technical replicates of blood from a handful of donors (TCRdb year 2017). The library was built by means of the immunoSEQ multiplex PCR assay. This immuneACCESS table, as held by TCRdb, lists in-frame sequences with V and J called but not all clones. Of the missing ones, under half trace to an unresolved V gene in checked studies; the others have no known cause. The table for this sample lists about 70,000 clones; approximately 94% of them were counted only once. The ten most abundant clones make up about 0.38% of the sample. Material: T cells isolated from PBMCs. Every receptor here comes from a human donor in good health.

The chain combines TRBV4-3 with TRBJ2-7; 15 bases are a match to TRBD2. The V segment lost 3 bases and the J segment 5 bases; nucleotides outside the gene matches: 11. From germline, CDR1 is LGHNA and CDR2 YSLEER. The CDR3 covers 18 residues. The CDR3 region is CASSHCGLAGGPVNEQYF. CDR3 nucleotide sequence: TGCGCCAGCAGCCACTGTGGACTAGCGGGAGGGCCTGTCAACGAGCAGTACTTC.

The CDR3 DNA reads TGTGCCAGCAGCTTGGGGGGTCACGAGCAGTACTTC. The encoded protein is CASSLGGHEQYF. V usage is TRBV7-3 and J usage is TRBJ2-7; weak D call: TRBD2 (6 bases). This CDR3 has 12 amino acids. V gave up 3 bases and J gave up 5 bases, with 8 bases separating them. Germline V lookup: CDR1 SGHTA, CDR2 FQGTGA.

This clone has just one count. The J gene is TRBJ2-3, the V gene TRBV11-3; possible D gene TRBD2, 5 bases. The CDR3 is made up of 14 amino acids. The V end lost 0 bases, the J end lost 5 bases, and 9 bases lay between the germline ends. Per germline, CDR1 SGHNT and CDR2 YENEEA. The CDR3 is CASSLDRGVDTQYF. Written as DNA, the CDR3 is TGTGCCAGCAGCTTAGATCGGGGAGTAGATACGCAGTATTTT.

A single count supports this clone. The chain is built from TRBV5-4 and TRBJ2-7; TRBD2 matches 12 bases. After removal of 1 base from V and 2 bases from J, the junction contained 10 bases not matched to a gene. This CDR3 region has 18 residues. CDR1 and CDR2 from the germline V gene are SGHNT and YYREEE (reference sequence). CDR3 amino acids: CASSLPPSGLAGTYEQYF. In nucleotides, the CDR3 is TGTGCCAGCAGCTTGCCCCCGTCTGGACTAGCGGGGACCTACGAGCAGTACTTC.

V is TRBV11-2 and J is TRBJ2-7, with D perhaps matching TRBD1 (7 bases). Trimming left V 2 bases short and J 0 bases short, with 11 bases between. The CDR3 loop spans 15 amino acids. CDR1 SGHAT and CDR2 FQNNGV come from the germline V gene. The chain's CDR3 is CASSLWGDSSYEQYF. The CDR3 bases are TGTGCCAGCAGCTTATGGGGGGACAGCTCCTACGAGCAGTACTTC.

The J gene is TRBJ2-6, the V gene TRBV5-6; D perhaps matches TRBD2 (5 bases). With 0 bases removed from V and 5 bases from J, the gap between germline ends came to 15 bases. The germline gives CDR1 SGHDT, CDR2 YYEEEE. The CDR3 consists of 17 residues. The CDR3: CASSLGGEAVRANVLTF. Written as DNA, the CDR3 is TGTGCCAGCAGCTTGGGGGGAGAGGCCGTGCGGGCCAACGTCCTGACTTTC.

V gene TRBV27 combines with J gene TRBJ1-2; 7 bases align to TRBD1. CDR1 is MNHEY and CDR2 is SMNVEV in the germline V gene (reference sequence). The CDR3 sequence is 13 residues long. Trimming at V came to 2 bases and at J to 7 bases, leaving 4 bases not matched to a gene. The CDR3 loop is CASSLDRAGGYTF. The CDR3 region has the DNA TGTGCCAGCAGTTTAGACAGGGCGGGTGGCTACACCTTC.

V gene TRBV5-1 combines with J gene TRBJ2-1; D gene ambiguous. Germline-derived CDR1 and CDR2 are SGHRS and YFSETQ. The CDR3 length is 15 residues. V was clipped by 1 base and J by 0 bases, with 8 bases between them. For the CDR3, the DNA is TGCGCCAGCAGCTTGACTGCTAGCTCCTACAATGAGCAGTTCTTC. This encodes CASSLTASSYNEQFF.